One sample yielded the 27 T cell receptor beta chains listed below, sequenced in a study of blood T cells in healthy people across ages. Primers used in a second PCR of roughly 6 to 12 cycles were a sample-barcoded 5' primer and a J-beta primer mix. TCRdb reprocessed the 5' RACE reads via MiXCR and lists one record per CDR3 protein. The data hold 700,000 to 950,000 distinct CDR3 sequences, with around 46% observed a single time. The material sequenced was blood. Receptors originate from a woman aged 55 to 70 in good health.

The rearrangement joins TRBV20-1 to TRBJ2-5; D is perhaps TRBD2 (6 bases). The better agreement between TRBJ2-7 and the DNA end casts doubt on the J call. This CDR3 region has 13 residues. Germline V gives CDR1 DFQATT, CDR2 SNEGSKA (reference sequence). CDR3 sequence reads: CSARRLVTYEQYF. Written as DNA, the CDR3 is TGCAGTGCTCGTCGACTAGTCACCTACGAGCAGTACTTC.

V is TRBV5-1 and J is TRBJ2-7; 7 bases are shared with TRBD1. CDR3 length: 17 residues. The germline V gene encodes CDR1 SGHRS and CDR2 YFSETQ. V dropped 2 bases and J dropped 1; count of bases not matched to a gene: 12. CDR3 region: CASSLVPVGQLSYEQYF. The CDR3 bases are TGCGCCAGCAGCTTAGTACCAGTGGGACAGCTATCCTACGAGCAGTACTTC.

V is TRBV20-1 and J is TRBJ2-7; 8 bases fit TRBD2. This CDR3 comprises 14 residues. Germline lookup yields CDR1 DFQATT and CDR2 SNEGSKA (reference sequence). The junction had 6 bases not matched to a gene; V was cut back by 0 bases and J by 5 bases. DNA of the CDR3: TGCAGTGCTAGAGATCCCGCGGGAGGCCACGAGCAGTACTTC. It encodes CSARDPAGGHEQYF.

The chain combines TRBV7-9 with TRBJ1-2; 7 bases are shared with TRBD1. Losses at the gene ends were 5 bases for V and 5 bases for J; bases not matched to a gene: 8. The CDR3 is 14 residues long. Germline V CDR1 and CDR2: SEHNR, FQNEAQ (reference sequence). This chain's CDR3 is CASSQRQGSYGYTF. The CDR3 bases are TGTGCCAGCAGCCAGAGACAGGGTAGTTATGGCTACACCTTC.

A single count supports this clonotype. A much larger clone differs by one base, so this may be a read error. V and J are TRBV5-1 and TRBJ2-5; 10 nucleotides agree with TRBD1. This CDR3 has 14 amino acids. Germline V lookup: CDR1 SGHRS, CDR2 YFSETQ. CDR3 nucleotides: TGCACCAGCAGCCAGACAGGGGGCGGAGAGACCCAGTACTTC. Protein sequence: CTSSQTGGGETQYF.

This clonotype was picked up a small number of times. The CDR3 coding sequence is TGTGCCAGCACCGGAAACAGGGTGGGGTCCAACGTCCTGACTTTC. It specifies CASTGNRVGSNVLTF. This chain connects TRBV21-1 to TRBJ2-6; the D call TRBD1 from the table was never checked on the DNA. TRBV21-1 is a known pseudogene. CDR3 length equals 15 residues.

This clonotype was seen a few times. The V gene is TRBV7-9, the J gene TRBJ2-4; tentative D call: TRBD2 (6 bases). Germline V lookup: CDR1 SEHNR, CDR2 FQNEAQ (reference sequence). This CDR3 comprises 17 residues. Trimming shortened V by 5 bases and J by 0 bases, and 17 bases separated the two germline ends. CDR3 protein: CASSVPPGDLAKNIQYF. Written as DNA, the CDR3 is TGTGCCAGCAGCGTCCCTCCGGGAGATCTAGCCAAAAACATTCAGTACTTC.

This clonotype was seen only a few times. The V call is TRBV12-3 or TRBV12-4, the J call TRBJ1-2, with D perhaps TRBD1 (5 bases). V lost 3 bases to trimming and J lost 8 bases, with 13 bases between them. The CDR3 sequence is 13 residues long. The CDR3 bases are TGTGCCAGCAGTTTTCGGGGCTCGCGGGGCTACACCTTC. Protein: CASSFRGSRGYTF.

This clonotype was counted many times. The chain couples TRBV7-2 to TRBJ2-7; TRBD2 agrees at 10 bases. V lost 1 base and J lost 3; bases outside the gene matches: 3. The CDR3 is 15 amino acids. The germline gives CDR1 SGHTA, CDR2 FQGNSA. DNA of the CDR3: TGTGCCAGCAGCTTAGAAGCGGGAGGGATCTACGAGCAGTACTTC. It specifies CASSLEAGGIYEQYF.

The gene calls are TRBV7-2 and TRBJ2-7, with 9 nucleotides matching TRBD1. Germline V CDR1 and CDR2: SGHTA, FQGNSA. The trim removed 5 bases at V and 3 bases at J, leaving 11 bases unmatched. The CDR3 covers 16 residues. CDR3 sequence: CASSPRQGTGYYEQYF. The CDR3, as DNA: TGTGCCAGCAGCCCAAGGCAGGGGACAGGGTACTACGAGCAGTACTTC. The variable domain in full, completed from reference TRBV7-2 and TRBJ2-7, reads GAGVSQSPSNKVTEKGKDVELRCDPISGHTALYWYRQSLGQGLEFLIYFQGNSAPDKSGLPSDRFSAERTGGSVSTLTIQRTQQEDSAVYLCASSPRQGTGYYEQYFGPGTRLTVT.

The chain has TRBV20-1 and TRBJ2-1; 12 positions agree with TRBD2. Germline assignment: CDR1 DFQATT and CDR2 SNEGSKA (reference sequence). Unmatched junction bases numbered 4, after V lost 3 bases and J lost 4 bases. CDR3 length: 15 residues. The CDR3 loop reads CSARPLAGGYNEQFF. CDR3 nucleotide sequence: TGCAGTGCTAGGCCACTAGCGGGGGGTTACAATGAGCAGTTCTTC.

V gene TRBV28 combines with J gene TRBJ2-3; D uncertain. Trimming took 9 bases from V and 1 from J, leaving 20 bases between them. The CDR3 runs 16 residues. CDR1 and CDR2 (germline): MDHEN, SYDVKM. DNA for the CDR3: TGTGCCAGTCCTCCCATGGCACCAGTTCGCACAGATACGCAGTATTTT. This codes for CASPPMAPVRTDTQYF. The full variable domain, rest sourced from reference TRBV28 and TRBJ2-3, is DVKVTQSSRYLVKRTGEKVFLECVQDMDHENMFWYRQDPGLGLRLIYFSYDVKMKEKGDIPEGYSVSREKKERFSLILESASTNQTSMYLCASPPMAPVRTDTQYFGPGTRLTVL.

To note about this clonotype: Relative to the germline gene, one junction end is altered; a read error may explain this. The rearrangement uses TRBV20-1 and TRBJ2-3; 9 bases map to TRBD2. The CDR3 is made up of 17 amino acids. The germline V gene has CDR1 DFQATT and CDR2 SNEGSKA (reference sequence). This CDR3 reads CSALGTGLAYDTDTRYF. DNA for the CDR3: TGCAGTGCCTTAGGAACCGGACTAGCGTATGACACAGATACGCGGTATTTT.

This clonotype has a handful of counts. The chain carries TRBV4-2 and TRBJ1-1; D gene ambiguous. Germline values: CDR1 LGHNA, CDR2 YNFKEQ. With 2 bases removed from V and 7 bases from J, the gap between germline ends came to 8 bases. The CDR3 has 12 residues. As DNA, the CDR3 is TGTGCCAGCAGCCAATCCCAGTATGAAGCTTTCTTT. Residues: CASSQSQYEAFF.

This chain links TRBV10-3 with TRBJ1-6; D unclear. Trimming pared 0 bases from V and 6 bases from J, leaving 12 bases between. Germline lookup yields CDR1 ENHRY and CDR2 SYGVKD. The CDR3 loop spans 16 amino acids. Written as DNA, the CDR3 is TGTGCCATCAGTGAGTCGAATGCAGGCGGTAATTCACCCCTCCACTTT. Encoded protein: CAISESNAGGNSPLHF.

This clonotype was counted a few times. The chain has TRBV6-5 and TRBJ2-6, with D unclear. Germline V gene lookup returns CDR1 MNHEY and CDR2 SVGAGI. Deletions cut 2 bases from V and 0 bases from J, with 11 bases between. This CDR3 region has 17 residues. The chain's CDR3 is CASSYGGGDSGANVLTF. As DNA, the CDR3 is TGTGCCAGCAGTTACGGCGGCGGAGACTCTGGGGCCAACGTCCTGACTTTC.

About this clonotype itself: This may be a read error, as it is one base from a much larger clone. V usage is TRBV20-1 and J usage is TRBJ2-7, with 10 bases that match TRBD1. Trimming removed 6 bases from V and 5 bases from J; junction bases left unmatched: 13. The CDR3 runs 15 residues. The germline CDR1 and CDR2 sequences are DFQATT and SNEGSKA (reference sequence). The chain's CDR3 is CSAQSQTGGNDEQYF. As DNA, the CDR3 is TGCAGTGCCCAATCCCAGACAGGGGGCAACGACGAGCAGTACTTC.

The V and J genes are TRBV3-1 and TRBJ1-2, with a tentative D call TRBD1 (6 bases). The CDR3 has 17 amino acids. Germline values: CDR1 LGHDT, CDR2 YNNKEL (reference sequence). V was trimmed by 1 base and J by 0 bases, leaving 15 bases between them. CDR3 in DNA: TGTGCCAGCAGCCAAGTGACGGACAGATACTCTAACTATGGCTACACCTTC. Translation: CASSQVTDRYSNYGYTF.

The rearrangement joins TRBV20-1 to TRBJ2-3; TRBD2 aligns across 11 bases. CDR3 length: 15 amino acids. The junction had 7 bases not matched to a gene; V was cut back by 4 bases and J by 4 bases. The germline V gene encodes CDR1 DFQATT and CDR2 SNEGSKA (reference sequence). CDR3 DNA: TGCAGTGCTATATCGCTAGCGGGAGGAGCAGATACGCAGTATTTT. It is translated as CSAISLAGGADTQYF.

The chain carries TRBV29-1 and TRBJ2-1; TRBD1 aligns across 8 bases. The J segment lost 7 bases and the V segment lost 0 bases, leaving 11 bases of the junction unmatched. The CDR3 runs 16 residues. Germline-derived CDR1 and CDR2 are SQVTM and ANQGSEA. The CDR3 reads CSVEDPRQGAGNEQFF. The DNA for the CDR3 is TGCAGCGTTGAAGATCCCCGCCAGGGGGCGGGGAATGAGCAGTTCTTC.

With respect to this clonotype: Possible read error: a much larger clone is one base away. V is TRBV6-6 and J is TRBJ1-5, with 7 bases lining up with TRBD1. The junction had 8 bases not matched to a gene; V was cut back by 6 bases and J by 3 bases. This CDR3 comprises 15 residues. Germline values: CDR1 MNHNY, CDR2 SVGAGI (reference sequence). The CDR3 reads CASRHADRANQPQHF. In DNA form, the CDR3 reads TGTGCCAGCAGACACGCCGACAGGGCCAATCAGCCCCAGCATTTT.

The V gene is TRBV20-1, the J gene TRBJ2-3, with D unclear. The V gene's germline CDR1 is DFQATT and CDR2 SNEGSKA (reference sequence). Trimming removed 5 bases from V and 0 bases from J, with 9 bases in between. The CDR3 runs to 13 residues. The CDR3: CSAPPASTDTQYF. The CDR3 DNA reads TGCAGTGCTCCCCCGGCGAGCACAGATACGCAGTATTTT.

The sample holds a few counts of this clonotype. The chain has TRBV2 and TRBJ2-4; TRBD2 matches 7 bases. Matching the DNA end better, TRBJ2-5 makes the J call doubtful. The CDR3 runs to 16 residues. Per the germline V gene, CDR1 is SNHLY and CDR2 is FYNNEI. This CDR3 is CASGGAGTVPQETQYF. For the CDR3, the DNA is TGTGCCAGCGGAGGAGCGGGGACCGTCCCTCAAGAGACCCAGTACTTC.

On this clonotype: An end of the junction differs from the germline gene, which may be a read error. This chain connects TRBV7-2 to TRBJ1-2; weak D call: TRBD1 (5 bases). The CDR3 is made up of 12 amino acids. CDR1 is SGHTA and CDR2 is FQGNSA in the germline V gene. The CDR3 loop reads CVSSPDSYGYTF. Here the CDR3 DNA reads TGTGTCAGCAGCCCCGACAGCTATGGCTACACCTTC.

As for this clonotype: A much larger clone differs from this one at a single base, so this may be a read error. The chain carries TRBV5-1 and TRBJ2-1, with 9 bases identical to TRBD1. This CDR3 is 14 amino acids long. The germline V gene encodes CDR1 SGHRS and CDR2 YFSETQ. CDR3 region: CANSQGQGNNEQFF. In DNA form, the CDR3 reads TGCGCCAACAGCCAGGGACAGGGAAACAATGAGCAGTTCTTC.

As concerns this clonotype: One end of the junction does not line up with germline, which may come from a read error. As DNA, the CDR3 is TGTGCCAGCAGCTTAGCTGTGGGGAAGGACACTGAAGCTTTCTTT. This sequence encodes CASSLAVGKDTEAFF. The rearrangement uses TRBV12-3 or TRBV12-4 and TRBJ1-1; D gene uncertain. CDR3 length: 15 amino acids.

This sequence joins TRBV4-1 and TRBJ2-5; D is perhaps TRBD1 (5 bases). The CDR3 has 14 amino acids. The germline CDR1 and CDR2 sequences are MGHRA and YSYEKL. The ends were cut back, 0 bases at V and 5 bases at J, with 10 bases in the middle. CDR3 protein: CASSQDTKGETQYF. DNA of the CDR3: TGCGCCAGCAGCCAAGATACCAAGGGGGAGACCCAGTACTTC.